These 21 T cell receptor beta chains came from one sample sequenced in a study of cytomegalovirus exposure and HLA in healthy donors. The PCR was carried out with 60 Vbeta primers and 13 Jbeta primers. Method: immunoSEQ multiplex PCR; TCRdb's copy keeps in-frame clones and lacks some. The sample includes about 180,000 clones, approximately 78% of them seen just once. Sequencing used PBMCs. These receptors were taken from a woman aged 50 to 60 in good health and CMV-seropositive.

The J gene is TRBJ2-1, the V gene TRBV28; 10 nucleotides line up with TRBD2. Germline V gene lookup returns CDR1 MDHEN and CDR2 SYDVKM. The CDR3 contains 15 residues. Losses at the gene ends were 1 base for V and 5 bases for J; bases not matched to a gene: 2. The CDR3 bases are TGTGCCAGCAGTTTATCTAGCGGGGGCCACAATGAGCAGTTCTTC. Its protein is CASSLSSGGHNEQFF.

The chain uses TRBV2 and TRBJ2-3; 8 bases map to TRBD2. The CDR3 runs to 15 residues. V trimming: 3 bases; J trimming: 4 bases; junction bases outside the gene matches: 6. The germline V gene encodes CDR1 SNHLY and CDR2 FYNNEI. The CDR3 is CASSEERGWADTQYF. Here the CDR3 DNA reads TGTGCCAGCAGTGAGGAGCGGGGGTGGGCAGATACGCAGTATTTT. The complete variable domain, with remaining parts taken from reference TRBV2 and TRBJ2-3, reads EPEVTQTPSHQVTQMGQEVILRCVPISNHLYFYWYRQILGQKVEFLVSFYNNEISEKSEIFDDQFSVERPDGSNFTLKIRSTKLEDSAMYFCASSEERGWADTQYFGPGTRLTVL.

V is TRBV6-5 and J is TRBJ1-2, with D uncertain. The germline V gene has CDR1 MNHEY and CDR2 SVGAGI. CDR3 length equals 15 residues. Trimming removed 2 bases at V and 4 bases at J, with 14 bases between. The CDR3 bases are TGTGCCAGCAGTTACAACACCCTCGGAGCCTATGGCTACACCTTC. It is translated as CASSYNTLGAYGYTF.

The chain carries TRBV27 and TRBJ2-7, with D perhaps matching TRBD2 (5 bases). The CDR3 is 16 amino acids. V dropped 5 bases and J dropped 6 bases, with 23 bases sitting between them. Germline V gives CDR1 MNHEY, CDR2 SMNVEV (reference sequence). In DNA, the CDR3 is TGTGCCAGCAGTCGGCAACTTCAACTAGATCAGGCCGAGCAGTACTTC. As protein: CASSRQLQLDQAEQYF.

The rearrangement uses TRBV7-3 and TRBJ2-5, with TRBD2 identical over 9 bases. V lost 5 bases to trimming and J lost 0 bases; unmatched junction nucleotides: 7. CDR3 size: 16 residues. Germline CDR1 and CDR2: SGHTA and FQGTGA. CDR3 DNA: TGTGCCAGCAGCATAGGGGCGGGGGGGAACCAAGAGACCCAGTACTTC. Its protein is CASSIGAGGNQETQYF. Full variable domain (missing parts from reference TRBV7-3 and TRBJ2-5): GAGVSQTPSNKVTEKGKYVELRCDPISGHTALYWYRQSLGQGPEFLIYFQGTGAADDSGLPNDRFFAVRPEGSVSTLKIQRTERGDSAVYLCASSIGAGGNQETQYFGPGTRLLVL.

The chain carries TRBV19 and TRBJ2-3, with 10 bases matching TRBD2. With 6 bases clipped from V and 2 bases from J, the junction kept 5 bases outside the gene matches. Germline-derived CDR1 and CDR2 are LNHDA and SQIVND (reference sequence). The CDR3 totals 15 residues. CDR3 amino acids: CASSLGLADTDTQYF. As DNA, the CDR3 is TGTGCCAGTAGCCTCGGACTAGCGGACACAGATACGCAGTATTTT.

This clone was seen more than once but under ten times. V and J are TRBV6-1 and TRBJ1-3, with D tentatively TRBD1 (6 bases). The CDR3 extends over 15 amino acids. Germline V gene sequence: CDR1 MNHNS, CDR2 SASEGT. Trimming shortened V by 2 bases and J by 5 bases, and 13 bases separated the two germline ends. This chain's CDR3 is CASSEQGKVRNTIYF. The CDR3 DNA reads as TGTGCCAGCAGTGAACAGGGGAAAGTAAGAAACACCATATATTTT.

The chain employs TRBV14 and TRBJ2-1; 14 bases align to TRBD2. The CDR3 is made up of 16 amino acids. V lost 0 bases to trimming and J lost 10 bases; unmatched junction nucleotides: 5. Germline-derived CDR1 and CDR2 are SGHDN and FVKESK. The CDR3 sequence is CASSQDRGLAGVEQFF. CDR3 in DNA: TGTGCCAGCAGCCAAGATCGGGGACTAGCGGGGGTGGAGCAGTTCTTC.

The sample holds one count of this clone. The chain is built from TRBV10-2 and TRBJ1-6; 11 bases align to TRBD1. Germline CDR1 and CDR2: WSHSY and SAAADI. Unmatched junction bases numbered 5, after V lost 8 bases and J lost 2 bases. The CDR3 extends over 16 amino acids. In DNA form, the CDR3 reads TGCGCCAGCCTGACGGGACAGGGGGCCTATAATTCACCCCTCCACTTT. Its protein product is CASLTGQGAYNSPLHF.

The chain joins TRBV5-1 to TRBJ1-2; D is ambiguous. The CDR3 spans 13 residues. With 0 bases removed from V and 8 bases from J, the gap between germline ends came to 11 bases. Germline CDR1 SGHRS, CDR2 YFSETQ. DNA of the CDR3: TGCGCCAGCAGCTTGGAAGCTACCGGGGGCTACACCTTC. Translating it yields CASSLEATGGYTF.

J is TRBJ2-7 and V is TRBV2, with TRBD2 matching over 13 bases. Germline V lookup: CDR1 SNHLY, CDR2 FYNNEI. CDR3 length equals 18 residues. V was pared by 6 bases and J by 0 bases, with 11 bases of the junction left unmatched. The CDR3 bases are TGTGCCAGCAGCAAGGGACTAGCGGGGAAGACGAGCTCCTACGAGCAGTACTTC. Its protein is CASSKGLAGKTSSYEQYF.

This clone was seen only a few times. CDR3 in DNA: TGTGCCAGCAGCAAGACTAGCGGGGGCTACGAGCAGTACTTC. This encodes CASSKTSGGYEQYF. The rearrangement uses TRBV6-5 and TRBJ2-7; TRBD2 aligns across 12 bases. This CDR3 is 14 amino acids long. The germline CDR1 and CDR2 sequences are MNHEY and SVGAGI. Trimming cost V 6 bases and J 3 bases; bases outside gene matches: 3.

The rearrangement uses TRBV11-1 and TRBJ1-1; perhaps TRBD1 as D (5 bases). The CDR3 loop spans 13 amino acids. V lost 0 bases and J 5 bases, leaving 7 bases between the germline ends. Germline assignment: CDR1 SGHAT and CDR2 FQDESV (reference sequence). DNA for the CDR3: TGTGCCAGCAGCTTAGCAGGGGATACTGAAGCTTTCTTT. Translated: CASSLAGDTEAFF.

The chain couples TRBV9 to TRBJ2-5; 7 bases are a match to TRBD1. This CDR3 contains 14 residues. J lost 2 bases, V lost 4 bases, and 5 bases had no gene match. CDR1 and CDR2 (germline): SGDLS, YYNGEE. CDR3 bases: TGTGCCAGCAGCATCCGACAGGGACAAGAGACCCAGTACTTC. It is translated as CASSIRQGQETQYF.

The V gene is TRBV6-1, the J gene TRBJ1-2; D gene unclear. The CDR3 extends over 14 amino acids. The germline V and J ends were trimmed by 10 bases and 0 bases, with 15 bases remaining between them. Germline-derived CDR1 and CDR2 are MNHNS and SASEGT. Written as DNA, the CDR3 is TGTGCCACCACACCCCGCTTTTCTAACTATGGCTACACCTTC. It translates to CATTPRFSNYGYTF.

This clone was picked up a small number of times. The rearrangement joins TRBV21-1 to TRBJ1-1; the table's D gene call, TRBD1, was not cross checked with the DNA. TRBV21-1 is reported as a pseudogene. CDR3 length: 16 amino acids. The CDR3 spells CASSKELRDRNTEAFF. The CDR3 bases are TGTGCCAGCAGCAAAGAACTCCGGGACAGGAACACTGAAGCTTTCTTT.

The V call is TRBV5-5, the J call TRBJ1-5; the D gene is possibly TRBD1 (5 bases). This CDR3 is 15 amino acids long. Germline CDR1 reads SGHKS; CDR2 reads YYEKEE (reference sequence). V lost 0 bases to trimming and J lost 3 bases, with 10 bases between them. The CDR3 reads CASSLVQGFNQPQHF. The DNA for the CDR3 is TGTGCCAGCAGCTTGGTGCAGGGTTTCAATCAGCCCCAGCATTTT.

The V call is TRBV20-1, the J call TRBJ1-2, with D hard to call. The V and J ends lost 5 bases and 3 bases respectively, with 4 bases between them. This CDR3 has 10 residues. In germline, CDR1 is DFQATT, CDR2 SNEGSKA (reference sequence). The CDR3 loop reads CSASDYGYTF. The CDR3 DNA is TGCAGTGCTTCCGACTATGGCTACACCTTC.

This clone was seen a few times. This specimen includes other DNA sequences encoding the same CDR3. This chain connects TRBV19 to TRBJ1-5; D is unclear. Trimming took off 2 bases at V and 5 bases at J, with 10 bases between the two ends. The CDR3 sequence is 14 residues long. The germline V gene has CDR1 LNHDA and CDR2 SQIVND (reference sequence). For the CDR3, the DNA is TGTGCCAGTAGTATATGGACGGGAGATCAGCCCCAGCATTTT. Its protein is CASSIWTGDQPQHF.

This clone appeared a single time. V and J are TRBV7-2 and TRBJ2-1; 8 bases fit TRBD2. The germline V gene has CDR1 SGHTA and CDR2 FQGNSA. This CDR3 spans 15 amino acids. V dropped 1 base and J dropped 8; count of bases not matched to a gene: 7. The CDR3 is CASSLGGGNIYEQFF. For the CDR3, the DNA is TGTGCCAGCAGCTTAGGCGGGGGGAATATATATGAGCAGTTCTTC.

This chain links TRBV27 with TRBJ1-4; 7 nucleotides line up with TRBD1. In germline, CDR1 is MNHEY, CDR2 SMNVEV (reference sequence). The J segment lost 0 bases and the V segment lost 5 bases, leaving 6 bases of the junction unmatched. The CDR3 runs to 16 residues. The CDR3 bases are TGTGCCAGCAGTCGTTACAGGGGTGCAACTAATGAAAAACTGTTTTTT. Protein: CASSRYRGATNEKLFF.